This T cell receptor (beta chain) stems from a study of cytomegalovirus exposure and HLA in healthy donors. The study ran its PCR with 60 Vbeta and 13 Jbeta primers. TCRdb's copy holds only in-frame clones and misses some; the assay was immunoSEQ multiplex PCR. The repertoire holds about 160,000 clones, roughly four fifths seen once, with approximately 12% in the top ten. Remarks on this clone: What it binds is not known.

Overall study results and limits: Upon later analysis, HLA-associated TCR beta chains proved more clonally expanded than other, equally common chains. The authors reported that TCR beta sequences could predict HLA-A and HLA-B alleles. These predictions were accurate for most subjects in the first cohort.

Trimming cost V 4 bases and J 3 bases, with 15 bases left between them. The CDR3 is 15 amino acids. Germline V lookup: CDR1 MGHDK, CDR2 SYGVNS. The source material was PBMCs. This chain joins TRBV25-1 and TRBJ1-1; possible D gene TRBD1, 5 bases. This sequence was found in a man aged 50 to 60 in good health and CMV-seropositive. CDR3 in amino acids: CASSAKTGTDTEAFF. The DNA of the CDR3 is TGTGCCAGCAGTGCAAAAACCGGGACTGACACTGAAGCTTTCTTT.